The T cell receptor beta chain described here comes from a study of Ad26.COV2.S vaccination and SARS-CoV-2 variants. Study-level points and caveats: Across vaccine and placebo recipients, the breadth of non-spike TCRs was similar. Total T cell responses were possibly underestimated by TCR breadth and depth analyses.

Specified treatment: over 15 received Ad26.COV2.S at low or high dose, single or two shots; a few received placebo; per-sample allocation not given. The study sampled participants on day 63 after the first vaccine or placebo injection. Profiled with immunoSEQ multiplex PCR; TCRdb holds only in-frame clones, not every one. The sample lists about 390,000 clones; more than 85% were seen once. With respect to this clone: Its cognate antigen is unknown.

In germline, CDR1 is SGHTS, CDR2 YDEGEE. This CDR3 has 12 residues. V lost 4 bases to trimming and J lost 4 bases, with 8 bases between them. The J gene is TRBJ1-2, the V gene TRBV5-8; possibly TRBD1 for D (5 bases). The starting material was peripheral blood, obtained in a trial of Ad26.COV2.S vaccine versus placebo. The TCR comes from a person aged 18-60 years who received the Ad26.COV2.S COVID-19 vaccine or a placebo. In nucleotides, the CDR3 is TGTGCCAGCAGCCCCGGGACCTATGGCTACACCTTC. It is translated as CASSPGTYGYTF.